This is a list of T cell receptor beta chains from one sample in a study of T cell responses to AZD1222 COVID-19 vaccine. TCRdb's copy holds only in-frame clones and misses some; the assay was immunoSEQ multiplex PCR. The sample lists approximately 110,000 clones; 80% to 90% were seen once. The sample was peripheral blood, taken 28 days after the second AZD1222 dose. The receptors were sampled from an adult who received the AZD1222 COVID-19 vaccine. Both conserved end residues are part of each CDR3. Fields, in order: D gene, V gene, J gene, CDR3 protein, CDR3 DNA. A D gene is named only where the DNA matches it firmly.

>TRBD2|TRBV7-3|TRBJ2-7
CASSLMGTSGEQYF
TGTGCCAGCAGCTTAATGGGGACTAGCGGAGAACAGTACTTC
>.|TRBV19|TRBJ2-7
CASSISRDPPYEQYF
TGTGCCAGTAGTATTTCCCGGGACCCACCATACGAGCAGTACTTC
>.|TRBV2|TRBJ1-1
CASYTNTEAFF
TGTGCCAGCTACACGAACACTGAAGCTTTCTTT
>.|TRBV7-2|TRBJ2-1
CASSLTRNEQFF
TGTGCCAGCAGCTTAACTAGAAATGAGCAGTTCTTC
>.|TRBV9|TRBJ2-6
CASSVSGSSGANVLTF
TGTGCCAGCAGCGTCTCGGGGAGCTCTGGGGCCAACGTCCTGACTTTC
>.|TRBV12-3/TRBV12-4|TRBJ1-2
CATHIPNYGYTF
TGTGCCACCCATATTCCGAACTATGGCTACACCTTC
>.|TRBV29-1|TRBJ1-2
CSVDGGINYGYTF
TGCAGCGTTGACGGAGGGATTAACTATGGCTACACCTTC
>.|TRBV30|TRBJ2-7
CAWSLVRVGQEQYF
TGTGCCTGGAGTTTGGTAAGGGTAGGGCAGGAGCAGTACTTC
>.|TRBV7-8|TRBJ1-2
CASSSHLGGYTF
TGTGCCAGCAGCTCGCACTTAGGGGGCTACACCTTC
>.|TRBV4-1|TRBJ1-4
CASSQAEGGTNEKLFF
TGCGCCAGCAGCCAAGCGGAGGGCGGGACTAATGAAAAACTGTTTTTT
>TRBD1|TRBV6-2/TRBV6-3|TRBJ2-7
CASSSPSGTGAYEQYF
TGTGCCAGCAGTTCCCCTTCCGGGACAGGGGCGTACGAGCAGTACTTC
>.|TRBV18|TRBJ1-3
CASSTGNFGNTIYF
TGTGCCAGCTCGACGGGCAATTTTGGAAACACCATATATTTT
>.|TRBV19|TRBJ2-2
CASSPEGGELFF
TGTGCCAGTAGCCCCGAGGGTGGGGAGCTGTTTTTT
>.|TRBV7-3|TRBJ2-1
CASSLTPAVYNEQFF
TGTGCCAGCAGCTTAACCCCGGCAGTCTACAATGAGCAGTTCTTC
>.|TRBV30|TRBJ2-2
CAWSQVGELFF
TGTGCCTGGAGCCAAGTCGGGGAGCTGTTTTTT
>TRBD1|TRBV13|TRBJ1-1
CASSLAGTGGTEAFF
TGTGCCAGCAGCTTGGCCGGGACAGGGGGCACTGAAGCTTTCTTT
>TRBD1|TRBV5-1|TRBJ1-1
CASSLAGGPKEAFF
TGCGCCAGCAGCTTGGCAGGGGGTCCGAAAGAAGCTTTCTTT
>TRBD1|TRBV7-9|TRBJ1-1
CASSFRQGNTEAFF
TGTGCCAGCAGCTTCCGACAGGGGAACACTGAAGCTTTCTTT
>.|TRBV11-2|TRBJ1-4
CASSPGVGLAFF
TGTGCCAGCAGCCCCGGGGTTGGTCTGGCGTTTTTT
>TRBD1|TRBV3-1/TRBV3-2|TRBJ1-1
CASSLRTGMNTEAFF
TGTGCCAGCAGCCTGCGGACAGGCATGAACACTGAAGCTTTCTTT
>TRBD1|TRBV14|TRBJ1-1
CASSQDSGTGTEAFF
TGTGCCAGCAGCCAAGATAGCGGGACAGGCACTGAAGCTTTCTTT
>TRBD2|TRBV6-2/TRBV6-3|TRBJ2-3
CASSYSSGGASDTQYF
TGTGCCAGCAGTTACAGTTCCGGGGGGGCCTCAGATACGCAGTATTTT